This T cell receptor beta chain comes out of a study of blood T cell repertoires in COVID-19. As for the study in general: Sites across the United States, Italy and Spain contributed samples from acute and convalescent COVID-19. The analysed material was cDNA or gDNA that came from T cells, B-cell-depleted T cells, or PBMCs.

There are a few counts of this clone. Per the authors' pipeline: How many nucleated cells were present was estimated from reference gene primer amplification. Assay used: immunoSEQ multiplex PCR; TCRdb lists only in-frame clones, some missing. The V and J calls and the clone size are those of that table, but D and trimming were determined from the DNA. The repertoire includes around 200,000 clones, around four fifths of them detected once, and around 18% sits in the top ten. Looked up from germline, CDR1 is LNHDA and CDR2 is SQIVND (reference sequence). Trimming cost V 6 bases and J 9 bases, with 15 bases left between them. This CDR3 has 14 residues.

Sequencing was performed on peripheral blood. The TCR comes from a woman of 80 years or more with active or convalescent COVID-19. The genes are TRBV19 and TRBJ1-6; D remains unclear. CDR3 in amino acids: CASRYRWGGSPLHF. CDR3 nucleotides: TGTGCCAGTAGGTACCGTTGGGGAGGTTCACCCCTCCACTTT.